This T cell receptor beta chain was sequenced for a study of T cells in Graves' hyperthyroidism and ophthalmopathy. This clonotype occurred a few times. V was shortened by 6 bases and J by 2 bases, with 14 bases between the two germline ends. The CDR3 is 14 amino acids. Germline CDR1 is DFQATT and CDR2 is SNEGSKA (reference sequence). Graves' hyperthyroidism was deemed stable absent ophthalmopathy progression within 18 months. Amplification yielded TCR beta CDR3 regions, with RNA transcripts as the source. Initially, a first-round RT-PCR of the TCR CDR3 employed the HTBI primer set. TCRdb itself ran the multiplex PCR reads through MiXCR, one entry per CDR3 protein. The profile shows around 620,000 distinct CDR3 sequences, under 20% of them singletons.

Material: blood. The receptor comes from a woman aged 30 to 39 with Graves' hyperthyroidism. This chain uses TRBV20-1 with TRBJ2-1; the D gene is possibly TRBD1 (6 bases). CDR3 sequence (DNA): TGCAGTGCCCCCCCCCAGGGGACCTACAATGAGCAGTTCTTC. This sequence encodes CSAPPQGTYNEQFF.